The sequence of this T cell receptor (beta chain) was determined in a study of blood T cell repertoires in COVID-19. The wider study: Sites in the United States, Italy and Spain provided acute and convalescent COVID-19 samples.

Authors' data handling: Reference gene primer amplification gave nucleated cell count estimates. Some clones are missing from TCRdb's copy, which holds only in-frame ones; the method was immunoSEQ multiplex PCR. Clonal size and the V and J genes are those of that table, whereas D and trimming came from the DNA. The sample shows fewer than 350,000 clones, just under 85% of them seen only once. This receptor was obtained from a woman aged 45-65 years with active or convalescent COVID-19. The sequenced material came from peripheral blood.

The DNA of the CDR3 is TGTGCCAGCAGTGCCGTCCCGACAGGGGGCGGGGAGACCCAGTACTTC. Residues: CASSAVPTGGGETQYF. V is TRBV6-1 and J is TRBJ2-5, with 10 bases that match TRBD1. The CDR3 extends over 16 amino acids. Germline CDR1 MNHNS, CDR2 SASEGT. The V segment lost 4 bases and the J segment 5 bases; nucleotides outside the gene matches: 10.